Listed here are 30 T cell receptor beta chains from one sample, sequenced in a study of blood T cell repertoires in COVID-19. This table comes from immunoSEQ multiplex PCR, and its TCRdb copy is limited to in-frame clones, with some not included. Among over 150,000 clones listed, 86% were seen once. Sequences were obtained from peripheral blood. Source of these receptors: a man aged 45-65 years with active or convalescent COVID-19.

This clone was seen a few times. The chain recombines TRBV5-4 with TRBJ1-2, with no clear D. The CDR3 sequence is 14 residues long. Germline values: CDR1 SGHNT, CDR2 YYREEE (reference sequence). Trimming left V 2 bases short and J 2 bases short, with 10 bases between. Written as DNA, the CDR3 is TGTGCCAGCAGCTTCCGGGAGCCGAACTATGGCTACACCTTC. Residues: CASSFREPNYGYTF.

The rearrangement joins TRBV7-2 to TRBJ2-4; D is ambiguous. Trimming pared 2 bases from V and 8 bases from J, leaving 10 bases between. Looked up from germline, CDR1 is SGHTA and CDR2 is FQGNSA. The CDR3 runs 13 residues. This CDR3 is CASSLSFSDIQYF. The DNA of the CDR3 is TGTGCCAGCAGCTTAAGTTTCAGCGACATTCAGTACTTC.

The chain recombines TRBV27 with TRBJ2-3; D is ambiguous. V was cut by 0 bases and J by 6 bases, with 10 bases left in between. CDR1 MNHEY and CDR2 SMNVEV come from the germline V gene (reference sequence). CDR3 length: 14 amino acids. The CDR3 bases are TGTGCCAGCAGTTTATCTAGACTTCTTGATACGCAGTATTTT. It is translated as CASSLSRLLDTQYF.

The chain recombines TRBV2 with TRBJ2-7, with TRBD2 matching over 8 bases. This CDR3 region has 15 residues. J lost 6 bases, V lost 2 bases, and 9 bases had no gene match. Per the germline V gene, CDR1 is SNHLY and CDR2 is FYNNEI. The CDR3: CASSEPAGVLSEQYF. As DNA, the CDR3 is TGTGCCAGCAGTGAACCAGCGGGAGTGCTCAGCGAGCAGTACTTC.

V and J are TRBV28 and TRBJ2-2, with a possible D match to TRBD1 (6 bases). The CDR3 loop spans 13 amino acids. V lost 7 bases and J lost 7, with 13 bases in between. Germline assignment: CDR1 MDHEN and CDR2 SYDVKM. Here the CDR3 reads CASTKDRHGELFF. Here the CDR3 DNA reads TGTGCCAGCACTAAAGACAGGCACGGGGAGCTGTTTTTT.

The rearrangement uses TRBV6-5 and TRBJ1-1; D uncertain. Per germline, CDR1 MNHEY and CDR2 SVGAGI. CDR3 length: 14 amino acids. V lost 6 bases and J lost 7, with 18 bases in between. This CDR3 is CASRPDRRSLEAFF. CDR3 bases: TGTGCCAGCAGACCCGACCGGAGGTCTCTTGAAGCTTTCTTT.

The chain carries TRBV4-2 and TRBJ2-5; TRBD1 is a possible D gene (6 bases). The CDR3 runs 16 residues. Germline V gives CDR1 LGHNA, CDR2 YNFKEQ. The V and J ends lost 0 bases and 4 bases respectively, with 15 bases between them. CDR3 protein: CASSQDSLGAGETQYF. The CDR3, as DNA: TGTGCCAGCAGCCAAGATAGTTTGGGGGCTGGAGAGACCCAGTACTTC.

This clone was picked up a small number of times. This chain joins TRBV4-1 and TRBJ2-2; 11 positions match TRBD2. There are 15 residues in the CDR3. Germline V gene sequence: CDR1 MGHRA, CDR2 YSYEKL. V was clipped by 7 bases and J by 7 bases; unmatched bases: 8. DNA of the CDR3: TGCGCCAGCAACTCACTAGCGGGGGTGGTCGGGGAGCTGTTTTTT. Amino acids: CASNSLAGVVGELFF.

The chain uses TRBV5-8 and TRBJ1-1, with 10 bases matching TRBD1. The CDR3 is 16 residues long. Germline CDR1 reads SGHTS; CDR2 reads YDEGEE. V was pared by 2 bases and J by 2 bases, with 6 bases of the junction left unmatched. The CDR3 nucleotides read TGTGCCAGCAGCTTTAAATGGACAGGGGGAAACACTGAAGCTTTCTTT. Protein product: CASSFKWTGGNTEAFF.

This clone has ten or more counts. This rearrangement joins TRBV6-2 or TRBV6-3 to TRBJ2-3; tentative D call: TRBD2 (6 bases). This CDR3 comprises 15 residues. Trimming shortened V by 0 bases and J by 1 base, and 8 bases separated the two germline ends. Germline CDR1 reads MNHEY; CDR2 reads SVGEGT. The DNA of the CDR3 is TGTGCCAGCAGTTACTCGTCTAGCGGCACAGATACGCAGTATTTT. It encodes CASSYSSSGTDTQYF.

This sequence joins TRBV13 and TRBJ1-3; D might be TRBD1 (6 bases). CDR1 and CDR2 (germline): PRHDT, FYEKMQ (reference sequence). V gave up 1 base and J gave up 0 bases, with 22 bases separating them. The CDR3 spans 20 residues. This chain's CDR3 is CASSLDPRMGGASSGNTIYF. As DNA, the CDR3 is TGTGCCAGCAGCTTAGACCCCCGGATGGGGGGGGCGAGCTCTGGAAACACCATATATTTT.

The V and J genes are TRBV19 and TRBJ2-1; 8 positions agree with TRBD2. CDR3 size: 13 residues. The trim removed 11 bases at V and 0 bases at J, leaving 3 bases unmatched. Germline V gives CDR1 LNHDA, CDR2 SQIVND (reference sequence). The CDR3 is CAAGGASYNEQFF. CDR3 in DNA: TGTGCCGCCGGGGGGGCCTCCTACAATGAGCAGTTCTTC.

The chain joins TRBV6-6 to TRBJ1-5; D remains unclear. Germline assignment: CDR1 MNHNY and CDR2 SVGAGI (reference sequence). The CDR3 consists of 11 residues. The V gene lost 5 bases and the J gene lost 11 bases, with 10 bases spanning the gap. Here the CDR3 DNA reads TGTGCCAGCAGTCTCGAGAGGTCCCAGCATTTT. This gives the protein CASSLERSQHF.

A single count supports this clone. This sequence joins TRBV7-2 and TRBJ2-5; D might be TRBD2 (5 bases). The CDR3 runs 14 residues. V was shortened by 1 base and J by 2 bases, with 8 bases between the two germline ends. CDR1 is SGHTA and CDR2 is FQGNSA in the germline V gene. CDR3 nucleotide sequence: TGTGCCAGCAGCTTAGGACGGGGACAAGAGACCCAGTACTTC. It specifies CASSLGRGQETQYF.

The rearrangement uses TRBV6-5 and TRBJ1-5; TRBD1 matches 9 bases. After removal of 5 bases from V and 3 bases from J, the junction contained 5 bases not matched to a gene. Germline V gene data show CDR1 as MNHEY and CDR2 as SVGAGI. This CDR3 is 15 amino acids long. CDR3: CASSTTGGFNQPQHF. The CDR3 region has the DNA TGTGCCAGCAGTACGACAGGGGGATTCAATCAGCCCCAGCATTTT.

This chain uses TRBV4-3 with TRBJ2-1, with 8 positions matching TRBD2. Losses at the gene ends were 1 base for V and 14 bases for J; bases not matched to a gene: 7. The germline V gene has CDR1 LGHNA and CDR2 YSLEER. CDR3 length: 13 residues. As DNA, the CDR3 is TGCGCCAGCAGCCAAGGACTAGCGAAATTGAAGTTCTTC. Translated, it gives CASSQGLAKLKFF.

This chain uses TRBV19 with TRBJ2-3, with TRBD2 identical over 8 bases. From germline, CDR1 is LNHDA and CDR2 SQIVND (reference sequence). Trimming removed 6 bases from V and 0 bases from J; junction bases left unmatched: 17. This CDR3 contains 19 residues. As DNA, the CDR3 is TGTGCCAGTAGGGGTACGCTTGGACTAGCAGAAACTAGCACAGATACGCAGTATTTT. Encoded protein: CASRGTLGLAETSTDTQYF.

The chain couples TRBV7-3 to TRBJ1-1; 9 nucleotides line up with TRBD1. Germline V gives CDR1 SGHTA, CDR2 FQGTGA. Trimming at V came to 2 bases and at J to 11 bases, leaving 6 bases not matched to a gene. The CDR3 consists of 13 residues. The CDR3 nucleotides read TGTGCCAGCAGCTTACAACAGGGGGCTGGGGCTTTCTTT. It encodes CASSLQQGAGAFF.

CDR3 in amino acids: CASSLDPAGPQHF. CDR3 in DNA: TGTGCCAGCAGCTTGGACCCCGCCGGGCCCCAGCATTTT. The V call is TRBV5-5, the J call TRBJ1-5, with D unclear. V lost 0 bases to trimming and J lost 9 bases, with 10 bases between them. The CDR3 length is 13 residues. From germline, CDR1 is SGHKS and CDR2 YYEKEE (reference sequence).

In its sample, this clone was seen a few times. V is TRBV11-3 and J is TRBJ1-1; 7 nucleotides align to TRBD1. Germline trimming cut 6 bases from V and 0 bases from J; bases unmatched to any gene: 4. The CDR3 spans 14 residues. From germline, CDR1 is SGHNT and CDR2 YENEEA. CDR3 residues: CASRGQRLNTEAFF. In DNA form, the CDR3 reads TGTGCCAGCAGGGGACAGCGCTTGAACACTGAAGCTTTCTTT.

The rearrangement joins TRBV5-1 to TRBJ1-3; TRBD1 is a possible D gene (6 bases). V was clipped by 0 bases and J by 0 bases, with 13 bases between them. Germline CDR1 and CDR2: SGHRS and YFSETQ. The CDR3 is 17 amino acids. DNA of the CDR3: TGCGCCAGCAGCTTGGACGGGGGGCAGAGCTCTGGAAACACCATATATTTT. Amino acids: CASSLDGGQSSGNTIYF.

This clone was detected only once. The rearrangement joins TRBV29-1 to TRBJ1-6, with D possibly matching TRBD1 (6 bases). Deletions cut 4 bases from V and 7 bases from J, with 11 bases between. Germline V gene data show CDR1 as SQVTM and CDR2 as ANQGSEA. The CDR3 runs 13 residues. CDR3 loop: CSVADSQNSPLHF. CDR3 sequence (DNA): TGCAGCGTTGCGGACAGCCAGAATTCACCCCTCCACTTT.

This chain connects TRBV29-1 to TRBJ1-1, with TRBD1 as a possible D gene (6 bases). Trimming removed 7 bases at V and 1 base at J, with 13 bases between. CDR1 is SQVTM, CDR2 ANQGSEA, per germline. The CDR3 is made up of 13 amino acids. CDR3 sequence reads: CSGGRQGNTEAFF. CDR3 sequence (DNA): TGCAGCGGGGGGCGGCAGGGGAACACTGAAGCTTTCTTT.

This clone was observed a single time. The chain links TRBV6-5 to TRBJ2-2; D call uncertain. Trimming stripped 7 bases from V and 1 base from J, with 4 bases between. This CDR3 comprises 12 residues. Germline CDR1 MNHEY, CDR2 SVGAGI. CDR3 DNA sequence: TGTGCCAGCAATCGGAACACCGGGGAGCTGTTTTTT. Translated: CASNRNTGELFF.

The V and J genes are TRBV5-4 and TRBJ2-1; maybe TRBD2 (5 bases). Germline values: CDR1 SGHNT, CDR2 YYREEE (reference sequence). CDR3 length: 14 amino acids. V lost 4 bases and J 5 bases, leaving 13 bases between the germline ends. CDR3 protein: CASSRETRHNEQFF. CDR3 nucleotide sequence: TGTGCCAGCAGCCGGGAAACGAGGCACAATGAGCAGTTCTTC. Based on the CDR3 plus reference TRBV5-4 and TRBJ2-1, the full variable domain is ETGVTQSPTHLIKTRGQQVTLRCSSQSGHNTVSWYQQALGQGPQFIFQYYREEENGRGNFPPRFSGLQFPNYSSELNVNALELDDSALYLCASSRETRHNEQFFGPGTRLTVL.

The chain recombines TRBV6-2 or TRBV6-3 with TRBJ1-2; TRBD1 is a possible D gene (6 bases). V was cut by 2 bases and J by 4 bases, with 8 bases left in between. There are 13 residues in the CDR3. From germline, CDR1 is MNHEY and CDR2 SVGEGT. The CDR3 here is CASSYAGVYGYTF. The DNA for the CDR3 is TGTGCCAGCAGTTACGCAGGGGTCTATGGCTACACCTTC.

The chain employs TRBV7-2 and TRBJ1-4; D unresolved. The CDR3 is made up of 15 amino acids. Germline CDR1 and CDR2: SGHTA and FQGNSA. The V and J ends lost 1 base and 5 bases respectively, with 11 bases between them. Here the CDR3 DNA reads TGTGCCAGCAGCTTAGGCACAGCCTCCAATGAAAAACTGTTTTTT. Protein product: CASSLGTASNEKLFF.

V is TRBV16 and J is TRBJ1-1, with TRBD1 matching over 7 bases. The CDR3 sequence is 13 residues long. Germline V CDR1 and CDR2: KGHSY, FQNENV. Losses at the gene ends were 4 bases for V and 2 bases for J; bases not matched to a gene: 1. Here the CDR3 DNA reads TGTGCCAGCAGCCGGGACAGCAACACTGAAGCTTTCTTT. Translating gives CASSRDSNTEAFF.

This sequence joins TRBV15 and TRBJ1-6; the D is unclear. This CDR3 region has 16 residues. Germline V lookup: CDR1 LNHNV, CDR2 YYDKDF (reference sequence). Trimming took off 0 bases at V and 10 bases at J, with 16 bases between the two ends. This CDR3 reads CATSRDRHSGPSPLHF. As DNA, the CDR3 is TGTGCCACCAGCAGAGATCGTCACTCAGGTCCATCACCCCTCCACTTT.

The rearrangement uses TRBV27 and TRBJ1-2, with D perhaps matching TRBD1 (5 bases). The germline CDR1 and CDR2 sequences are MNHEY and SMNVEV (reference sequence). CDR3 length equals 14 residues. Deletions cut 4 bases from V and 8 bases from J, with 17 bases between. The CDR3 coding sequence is TGTGCCAGCAGTTGGACGCGCAGGGCGGGGGGCTACACCTTC. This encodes CASSWTRRAGGYTF.